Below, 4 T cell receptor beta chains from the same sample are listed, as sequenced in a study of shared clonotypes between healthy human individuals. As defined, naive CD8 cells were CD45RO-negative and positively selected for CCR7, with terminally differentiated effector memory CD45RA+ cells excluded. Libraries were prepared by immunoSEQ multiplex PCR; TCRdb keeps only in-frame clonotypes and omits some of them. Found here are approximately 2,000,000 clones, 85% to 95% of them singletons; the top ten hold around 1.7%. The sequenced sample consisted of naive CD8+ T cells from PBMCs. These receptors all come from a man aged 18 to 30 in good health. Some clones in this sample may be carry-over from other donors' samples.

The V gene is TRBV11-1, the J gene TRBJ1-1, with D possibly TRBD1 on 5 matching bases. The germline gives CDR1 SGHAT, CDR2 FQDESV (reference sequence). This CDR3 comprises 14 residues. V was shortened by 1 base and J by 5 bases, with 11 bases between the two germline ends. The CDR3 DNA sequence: TGTGCCAGCAGCTTAGTCAGGGCGCGGACTGAAGCTTTCTTT. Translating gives CASSLVRARTEAFF.

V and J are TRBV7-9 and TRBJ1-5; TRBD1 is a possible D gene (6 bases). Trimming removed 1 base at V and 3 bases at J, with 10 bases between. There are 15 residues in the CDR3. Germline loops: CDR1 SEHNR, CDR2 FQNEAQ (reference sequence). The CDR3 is CASSLEQGLNQPQHF. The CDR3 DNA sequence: TGTGCCAGCAGCTTAGAACAGGGCCTCAATCAGCCCCAGCATTTT.

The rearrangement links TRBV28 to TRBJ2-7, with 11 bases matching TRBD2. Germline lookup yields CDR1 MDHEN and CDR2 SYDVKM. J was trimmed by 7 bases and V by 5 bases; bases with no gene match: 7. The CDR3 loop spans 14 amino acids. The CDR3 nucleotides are TGTGCCAGCAGTCCCCGGACTAGCGGGTTGGAGCAGTACTTC. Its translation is CASSPRTSGLEQYF.

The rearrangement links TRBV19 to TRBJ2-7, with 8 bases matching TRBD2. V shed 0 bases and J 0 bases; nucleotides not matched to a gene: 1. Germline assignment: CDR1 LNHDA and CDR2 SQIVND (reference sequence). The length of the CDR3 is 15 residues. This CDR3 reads CASSIEAGASYEQYF. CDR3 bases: TGTGCCAGTAGTATAGAAGCGGGGGCCTCCTACGAGCAGTACTTC.